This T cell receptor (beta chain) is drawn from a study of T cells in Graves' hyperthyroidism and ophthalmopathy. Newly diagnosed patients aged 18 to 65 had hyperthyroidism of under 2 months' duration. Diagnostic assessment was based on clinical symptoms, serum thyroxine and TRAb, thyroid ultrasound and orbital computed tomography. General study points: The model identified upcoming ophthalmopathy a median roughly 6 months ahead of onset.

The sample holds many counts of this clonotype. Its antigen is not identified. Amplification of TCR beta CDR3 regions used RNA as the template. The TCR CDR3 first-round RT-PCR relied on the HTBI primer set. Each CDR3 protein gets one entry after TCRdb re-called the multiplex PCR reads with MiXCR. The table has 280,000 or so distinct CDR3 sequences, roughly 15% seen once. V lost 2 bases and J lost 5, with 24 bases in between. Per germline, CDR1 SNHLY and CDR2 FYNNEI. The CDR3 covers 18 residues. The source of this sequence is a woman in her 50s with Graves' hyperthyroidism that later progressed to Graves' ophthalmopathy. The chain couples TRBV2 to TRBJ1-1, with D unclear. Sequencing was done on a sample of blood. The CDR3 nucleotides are TGTGCCAGCAGTGAATCGGTGTCAGGACTACTATTAGATACTGAAGCTTTCTTT. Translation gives CASSESVSGLLLDTEAFF.